The 3 T cell receptor beta chains presented below share a single source sample, sequenced in a study of vaccination and CD4 T cells after COVID-19. TCRdb processed the PCR reads anew with MiXCR; each CDR3 protein has one entry. The sample has 20,000 or so distinct CDR3 sequences, around three fifths seen once. The material sequenced was CD4+ T cells from blood, taken before SARS-CoV-2 vaccination. These receptors were collected from a human donor who had recovered from COVID-19.

This clonotype was counted between two and nine times. The chain joins TRBV20-1 to TRBJ1-3; 7 nucleotides match TRBD1. From germline, CDR1 is DFQATT and CDR2 SNEGSKA (reference sequence). V shed 4 bases, J shed 4 bases, and the junction held 1 base outside the gene matches. There are 12 residues in the CDR3. In nucleotides, the CDR3 is TGCAGTGCTACAGGGGGAGGAAACACCATATATTTT. Its translation: CSATGGGNTIYF.

This clonotype was seen more than once but under ten times. The rearrangement links TRBV15 to TRBJ2-2, with D perhaps matching TRBD2 (6 bases). This CDR3 comprises 16 residues. Between the trimmed V and J ends, which lost 0 bases and 0 bases, there was a span of 8 bases. Germline V gene sequence: CDR1 LNHNV, CDR2 YYDKDF (reference sequence). The CDR3 DNA reads as TGTGCCACCAGCAGAGAACCTAGCGCGAACACCGGGGAGCTGTTTTTT. Protein product: CATSREPSANTGELFF. The full variable domain, in which reference TRBV15 and TRBJ2-2 provide the parts outside the CDR3, is DAMVIQNPRYQVTQFGKPVTLSCSQTLNHNVMYWYQQKSSQAPKLLFHYYDKDFNNEADTPDNFQSRRPNTSFCFLDIRSPGLGDTAMYLCATSREPSANTGELFFGEGSRLTVL.

This chain links TRBV21-1 with TRBJ1-3; the table's D call TRBD1 went unverified against the DNA. TRBV21-1 is reported as a pseudogene. CDR3 length equals 14 residues. The chain's CDR3 is CASSLQGAVNTIYF. In DNA, the CDR3 is TGTGCCAGCAGCCTCCAGGGGGCAGTAAACACCATATATTTT.